The 19 T cell receptor beta chains below all came from one sample that was sequenced in a study of blood T cell repertoires in COVID-19. Using immunoSEQ multiplex PCR, the repertoire was profiled, and TCRdb retains in-frame clones only, with some absent. Of some 100,000 clones in the sample, around nine tenths were seen once. The sample was peripheral blood. These receptors were collected from a man aged 50-59 years with acute or convalescent COVID-19.

The chain joins TRBV5-1 to TRBJ2-2; maybe TRBD1 (5 bases). Between the trimmed V and J ends, which lost 4 bases and 0 bases, there was a span of 13 bases. Germline assignment: CDR1 SGHRS and CDR2 YFSETQ. The length of the CDR3 is 16 residues. CDR3 DNA sequence: TGCGCCAGCAGCGGTACGACAGCGTCGAACACCGGGGAGCTGTTTTTT. This codes for CASSGTTASNTGELFF.

V and J are TRBV27 and TRBJ2-3, with 8 bases aligning to TRBD2. Trimming cost V 2 bases and J 2 bases; bases outside gene matches: 6. Germline CDR1 MNHEY, CDR2 SMNVEV (reference sequence). This CDR3 contains 16 residues. CDR3 residues: CASSLGGGPYTDTQYF. CDR3 coding DNA: TGTGCCAGCAGTTTAGGCGGGGGGCCATACACAGATACGCAGTATTTT.

CDR3 nucleotides: TGTGCCAGCAGCTTTCCCGGCGGGGCCTACAATGAGCAGTTCTTC. Its protein product is CASSFPGGAYNEQFF. This chain connects TRBV11-2 to TRBJ2-1; D possibly corresponds to TRBD2 (6 bases). Germline-derived CDR1 and CDR2 are SGHAT and FQNNGV. The CDR3 is made up of 15 amino acids. Trimming shortened V by 3 bases and J by 2 bases, and 11 bases separated the two germline ends.

J is TRBJ2-5 and V is TRBV27, with D possibly TRBD1 on 6 matching bases. This CDR3 region has 12 residues. The germline V gene encodes CDR1 MNHEY and CDR2 SMNVEV (reference sequence). V shed 8 bases and J shed 3 bases, with 10 bases lying between them. The CDR3 region is CASLDREETQYF. CDR3 bases: TGTGCCAGCTTGGACAGAGAAGAGACCCAGTACTTC.

This clone was counted a single time. The CDR3 DNA reads as TGTGCCAGCAGCCCACGGACAGGGGGTGGGAATGAGCAGTTCTTC. Translated: CASSPRTGGGNEQFF. The genes are TRBV11-2 and TRBJ2-1; TRBD1 aligns across 10 bases. With V trimmed by 5 bases and J by 7 bases, 8 bases remained unmatched. The CDR3 consists of 15 residues. Germline loops: CDR1 SGHAT, CDR2 FQNNGV.

Regarding this clone: Its ends do not fully match the called genes, so a read error is possible. This chain uses TRBV13 with TRBJ2-7; possibly TRBD1 for D (6 bases). This CDR3 comprises 12 residues. The germline CDR1 and CDR2 sequences are PRHDT and FYEKMQ (reference sequence). As DNA, the CDR3 is TGTGCCAGCAGCATAGGACAGTACGAGCAGTACTTC. Its translation is CASSIGQYEQYF.

The V call is TRBV19, the J call TRBJ2-3, with D possibly matching TRBD2 (6 bases). Per the germline V gene, CDR1 is LNHDA and CDR2 is SQIVND (reference sequence). This CDR3 has 13 amino acids. Trimming left V 6 bases short and J 4 bases short, with 11 bases between. The CDR3: CASSGRWADTQYF. The CDR3 nucleotides are TGTGCCAGTAGCGGGAGATGGGCAGATACGCAGTATTTT.

This sequence joins TRBV24-1 and TRBJ2-2, with no clear D. This CDR3 comprises 13 residues. The V gene's germline CDR1 is KGHDR and CDR2 SFDVKD. Deletions cut 4 bases from V and 4 bases from J, with 6 bases between. The CDR3 sequence: CATSDLGTGELFF. In DNA, the CDR3 is TGTGCCACCAGTGACCTAGGCACCGGGGAGCTGTTTTTT.

The chain recombines TRBV5-1 with TRBJ2-3; 10 bases match TRBD2. This CDR3 is 16 amino acids long. CDR1 SGHRS and CDR2 YFSETQ come from the germline V gene. The ends lost 2 bases at V and 1 base at J; junction bases unmatched: 4. CDR3 coding DNA: TGCGCCAGCAGCTTCCTAGCGGGAGAAGGCACAGATACGCAGTATTTT. Translating it yields CASSFLAGEGTDTQYF.

V is TRBV11-3 and J is TRBJ2-7; D is undetermined. This CDR3 contains 13 residues. CDR1 and CDR2 (germline): SGHNT, YENEEA. Trimming left V 4 bases short and J 2 bases short, with 9 bases between. The CDR3 nucleotides are TGTGCCAGCAGCTCCTTGCGCGCCTACGAGCAGTACTTC. It specifies CASSSLRAYEQYF.

The V and J genes are TRBV5-1 and TRBJ1-2; 7 positions match TRBD1. CDR3 size: 14 residues. V lost 1 base and J lost 3; bases outside the gene matches: 3. Germline V gene lookup returns CDR1 SGHRS and CDR2 YFSETQ. CDR3 in DNA: TGCGCCAGCAGCTTGAAGGGGGCGGACTATGGCTACACCTTC. Amino acids: CASSLKGADYGYTF.

The chain carries TRBV27 and TRBJ2-3; 9 bases line up with TRBD2. J gave up 5 bases and V 1 base, and 4 bases lay outside the gene matches. CDR1 and CDR2 (germline): MNHEY, SMNVEV (reference sequence). The CDR3 covers 15 residues. The CDR3 sequence: CASSLWASGKDTQYF. For the CDR3, the DNA is TGTGCCAGCAGTTTATGGGCTAGCGGGAAAGATACGCAGTATTTT.

The chain is built from TRBV11-3 and TRBJ2-1; maybe TRBD2 (5 bases). This CDR3 is built from 14 residues. The V gene's germline CDR1 is SGHNT and CDR2 YENEEA. Trimming shortened V by 3 bases and J by 5 bases, and 11 bases separated the two germline ends. CDR3 nucleotide sequence: TGTGCCAGCAGCTTCGTTCTAGCCAACAATGAGCAGTTCTTC. It codes for CASSFVLANNEQFF.

The chain is built from TRBV19 and TRBJ1-2; 7 positions agree with TRBD1. The V gene end was trimmed by 6 bases and the J gene end by 3 bases; junction bases not matched to a gene: 7. The germline CDR1 and CDR2 sequences are LNHDA and SQIVND (reference sequence). The CDR3 contains 14 residues. The CDR3 nucleotides are TGTGCCAGTAGGGCCCAGGGGGGTGACTATGGCTACACCTTC. Its protein is CASRAQGGDYGYTF.

This clone showed up just a few times. The chain has TRBV27 and TRBJ1-3; D gene ambiguous. V lost 3 bases, J lost 2 bases, and 8 bases lay in between. This CDR3 has 14 amino acids. Germline CDR1 is MNHEY and CDR2 is SMNVEV (reference sequence). The CDR3 DNA is TGTGCCAGCAGTTTGGCCTCTCCTGGAAACACCATATATTTT. Translated, it gives CASSLASPGNTIYF.

This clone was found a few times. This rearrangement joins TRBV19 to TRBJ2-7, with 11 bases that match TRBD1. Germline V lookup: CDR1 LNHDA, CDR2 SQIVND (reference sequence). The CDR3 runs 14 residues. J lost 5 bases, V lost 7 bases, and 7 bases had no gene match. The CDR3 loop is CASKGQGARHEQYF. CDR3 sequence (DNA): TGTGCCAGTAAAGGACAGGGGGCGCGCCACGAGCAGTACTTC.

The chain joins TRBV11-2 to TRBJ2-2; 14 bases map to TRBD2. The CDR3 spans 18 residues. J gave up 3 bases and V 5 bases, and 8 bases lay outside the gene matches. Germline loops: CDR1 SGHAT, CDR2 FQNNGV. The CDR3 DNA is TGTGCCAGCAGCCACGGGACTAGCGGGAGTAGTGACACCGGGGAGCTGTTTTTT. Amino acids: CASSHGTSGSSDTGELFF. The whole variable domain, remainder taken from reference TRBV11-2 and TRBJ2-2, is EAGVAQSPRYKIIEKRQSVAFWCNPISGHATLYWYQQILGQGPKLLIQFQNNGVVDDSQLPKDRFSAERLKGVDSTLKIQPAKLEDSAVYLCASSHGTSGSSDTGELFFGEGSRLTVL.

The chain recombines TRBV11-3 with TRBJ2-1; possibly TRBD1 for D (5 bases). Germline values: CDR1 SGHNT, CDR2 YENEEA. Between the trimmed V and J ends, which lost 1 base and 13 bases, there was a span of 23 bases. The CDR3 has 16 amino acids. The CDR3 DNA follows: TGTGCCAGCAGCTTAGTCAAACAGGTTAAGCCCCCTCTCCAGTTCTTC. As protein: CASSLVKQVKPPLQFF.

The rearrangement uses TRBV19 and TRBJ1-1, with D unresolved. Trimming stripped 5 bases from V and 3 bases from J, with 10 bases between. The CDR3 consists of 13 residues. Germline V gene data show CDR1 as LNHDA and CDR2 as SQIVND (reference sequence). The CDR3 DNA follows: TGTGCCAGTAGTCGGGTTGGAGACACTGAAGCTTTCTTT. Amino acid sequence: CASSRVGDTEAFF.